Reported below is one T cell receptor (beta chain). These data belong to a study of blood T cell repertoires in COVID-19. Clones were sequenced by immunoSEQ multiplex PCR, and TCRdb holds only the in-frame ones, with some missing. The table shows tens of thousands of clones, with 65% to 85% occurring only once. Germline CDR1 is SNHLY and CDR2 is FYNNEI. The CDR3 is 14 amino acids. Trimming left V 5 bases short and J 5 bases short, with 15 bases between. This sequence originates from a woman between 55 and 75 years old with acute or convalescent COVID-19. Sample: peripheral blood. The rearrangement links TRBV2 to TRBJ1-1; a weak D match, TRBD1 (5 bases). CDR3 region: CASSLTAITTEAFF. CDR3 coding DNA: TGTGCCAGCAGTTTGACAGCGATTACTACTGAAGCTTTCTTT.